This entry concerns a single T cell receptor (beta chain). Its antigen is unidentified. The sample is drawn from a study of T cell repertoires in cytomegalovirus infection. In the study overall: Recently described HLA-C-restricted plus well-studied HLA-B-restricted CMV epitopes were used.

Germline CDR1 is MNHEY and CDR2 is SMNVEV (reference sequence). This CDR3 spans 16 amino acids. V shed 3 bases and J 6 bases; nucleotides not matched to a gene: 8. TCRdb redid the calling of the reads with MiXCR, one entry per CDR3 protein. The table has a few hundred thousand distinct CDR3 sequences, less than 25% seen once. General study findings and limits: Dominant in the ex vivo response were TCR beta clonotypes restricted by HLA-C and specific for CMV.

This specimen consisted of cultured PBMCs, obtained from culture after CMV antigen stimulation. This TCR came from a human donor in good health (CMV status not recorded). Some clones in this sample may be carry-over from other donors' samples. The rearrangement uses TRBV27 and TRBJ2-2, with TRBD2 identical over 9 bases. The CDR3 DNA sequence: TGTGCCAGCAGTTTTGTTGCGGGAGGGCCGTCCGGGGAGCTGTTTTTT. It encodes CASSFVAGGPSGELFF.